The 31 T cell receptor beta chains below were found in one sample sequenced in a study of chemoradiotherapy in HPV16-positive cancers. Here immunoSEQ multiplex PCR was the method, and the copy in TCRdb shows in-frame clones only, minus some. The sample includes 4,400 or so clones, about nine tenths seen only once; the top ten take about 3.1%. Sample collection occurred from a patient who underwent chemoradiotherapy. The receptors were gathered from a human donor with HPV-associated anogenital cancer.

Only one count was recorded for this clone. This sequence joins TRBV11-3 and TRBJ2-5; 10 bases align to TRBD2. Germline CDR1 is SGHNT and CDR2 is YENEEA. V dropped 5 bases and J dropped 2; count of bases not matched to a gene: 8. The CDR3 consists of 16 residues. CDR3 nucleotide sequence: TGTGCCAGCAGCCTAGGACTAGCGGAAAAACAAGAGACCCAGTACTTC. Its protein is CASSLGLAEKQETQYF. The full variable domain, with the rest looked up from reference TRBV11-3 and TRBJ2-5, is EAGVVQSPRYKIIEKKQPVAFWCNPISGHNTLYWYLQNLGQGPELLIRYENEEAVDDSQLPKDRFSAERLKGVDSTLKIQPAELGDSAVYLCASSLGLAEKQETQYFGPGTRLLVL.

This CDR3 is CASSIDNRVTEAFF. DNA of the CDR3: TGTGCCAGTAGTATAGACAACAGAGTAACTGAAGCTTTCTTT. This sequence joins TRBV19 and TRBJ1-1; no definite D call. This CDR3 spans 14 amino acids. Germline V lookup: CDR1 LNHDA, CDR2 SQIVND (reference sequence). With 0 bases removed from V and 5 bases from J, the gap between germline ends came to 10 bases.

The CDR3 DNA follows: TGTGCCAGCCGGGACAGGGGGCGGTTTGGCTACACCTTC. Protein: CASRDRGRFGYTF. The chain joins TRBV19 to TRBJ1-2, with 12 bases aligning to TRBD1. The CDR3 consists of 13 residues. Germline V gene lookup returns CDR1 LNHDA and CDR2 SQIVND (reference sequence). Trimming cost V 9 bases and J 7 bases; bases outside gene matches: 6.

This clone was recorded a few times. The chain employs TRBV14 and TRBJ1-1; TRBD1 matches 8 bases. CDR1 is SGHDN, CDR2 FVKESK, per germline. The V segment lost 2 bases and the J segment 5 bases; nucleotides outside the gene matches: 13. The CDR3 runs to 17 residues. The CDR3 is CASSQPGQVKFRTEAFF. The DNA for the CDR3 is TGTGCCAGCAGCCAACCGGGACAGGTGAAATTTCGAACTGAAGCTTTCTTT. The full variable domain, rest sourced from reference TRBV14 and TRBJ1-1, is EAGVTQFPSHSVIEKGQTVTLRCDPISGHDNLYWYRRVMGKEIKFLLHFVKESKQDESGMPNNRFLAERTGGTYSTLKVQPAELEDSGVYFCASSQPGQVKFRTEAFFGQGTRLTVV.

This clone has a single count. The rearrangement joins TRBV7-9 to TRBJ1-5, with D possibly matching TRBD1 (6 bases). The germline V and J ends were trimmed by 1 base and 2 bases, with 12 bases remaining between them. CDR3 length: 16 amino acids. Germline CDR1 SEHNR, CDR2 FQNEAQ (reference sequence). CDR3 nucleotides: TGTGCCAGCAGCTTAGATAGGTCAGGGGGCAATCAGCCCCAGCATTTT. Translated, it gives CASSLDRSGGNQPQHF.

As DNA, the CDR3 is TGTGCCAGCAGCTTCTCCACCAGGGAATGGGGCTACACCTTC. Translating gives CASSFSTREWGYTF. The rearrangement joins TRBV9 to TRBJ1-2, with D possibly being TRBD1 (5 bases). Germline CDR1 is SGDLS and CDR2 is YYNGEE. This CDR3 has 14 residues. V was pared by 4 bases and J by 8 bases, with 18 bases between.

This rearrangement joins TRBV5-5 to TRBJ1-1; D is possibly TRBD1 (6 bases). The CDR3 spans 15 residues. V was cut by 3 bases and J by 4 bases, with 16 bases left in between. Germline values: CDR1 SGHKS, CDR2 YYEKEE (reference sequence). Here the CDR3 DNA reads TGTGCCAGCAGCTACCGGGACACCTGGGGCACTGAAGCTTTCTTT. It yields the protein CASSYRDTWGTEAFF.

This rearrangement joins TRBV19 to TRBJ1-1; no definite D call. The CDR3 spans 14 residues. V dropped 3 bases and J dropped 1 base, with 9 bases sitting between them. The germline gives CDR1 LNHDA, CDR2 SQIVND (reference sequence). CDR3 in amino acids: CASSIGRPNTEAFF. CDR3 bases: TGTGCCAGTAGTATCGGCAGGCCGAACACTGAAGCTTTCTTT.

This chain connects TRBV28 to TRBJ2-7; D gene uncertain. V lost 6 bases to trimming and J lost 2 bases, with 14 bases between them. The CDR3 length is 14 residues. Germline V lookup: CDR1 MDHEN, CDR2 SYDVKM. The CDR3 region has the DNA TGTGCCAGCAGCCGGGTCACTAAACCCTACGAGCAGTACTTC. This gives the protein CASSRVTKPYEQYF.

This chain links TRBV11-2 with TRBJ2-7, with D possibly matching TRBD1 (6 bases). The germline V gene has CDR1 SGHAT and CDR2 FQNNGV. V was shortened by 5 bases and J by 0 bases, with 11 bases between the two germline ends. This CDR3 has 14 residues. The CDR3 bases are TGTGCCAGCAGCCCAGGACAGCTCTCCTACGAGCAGTACTTC. This codes for CASSPGQLSYEQYF.

This rearrangement joins TRBV30 to TRBJ2-3; 11 nucleotides match TRBD1. Germline assignment: CDR1 GTSNPN and CDR2 SVGIG (reference sequence). Losses at the gene ends were 0 bases for V and 7 bases for J; bases not matched to a gene: 9. The CDR3 totals 16 residues. CDR3 DNA sequence: TGTGCCTGGAGTGTTGTGGTAGGACAGGGGGCAAATACGCAGTATTTT. This encodes CAWSVVVGQGANTQYF.

The chain employs TRBV6-1 and TRBJ1-2; TRBD1 might be the D (5 bases). The CDR3 extends over 14 amino acids. V was shortened by 6 bases and J by 8 bases, with 19 bases between the two germline ends. Germline V gene sequence: CDR1 MNHNS, CDR2 SASEGT. The CDR3 reads CASSDFQGPGGYTF. CDR3 bases: TGTGCCAGCAGCGATTTCCAGGGTCCGGGCGGCTACACCTTC.

V is TRBV27 and J is TRBJ1-5; D is uncertain. Germline CDR1 and CDR2: MNHEY and SMNVEV (reference sequence). Trimming cost V 1 base and J 1 base, with 8 bases left between them. This CDR3 comprises 15 residues. The CDR3 DNA is TGTGCCAGCAGTTTATGGAGGGCGAGCAATCAGCCCCAGCATTTT. Residues: CASSLWRASNQPQHF.

The chain employs TRBV6-1 and TRBJ2-7; TRBD2 matches at 8 bases. Germline assignment: CDR1 MNHNS and CDR2 SASEGT. The CDR3 extends over 15 amino acids. V lost 4 bases, J lost 1 base, and 6 bases stayed unmatched. CDR3 sequence (DNA): TGTGCCAGCAGTGTATCTACTAGCGGATCCTACGAGCAGTACTTC. Amino acid sequence: CASSVSTSGSYEQYF.

The genes are TRBV11-1 and TRBJ1-6, with 11 bases that match TRBD1. Losses at the gene ends were 5 bases for V and 9 bases for J; bases not matched to a gene: 3. The germline V gene encodes CDR1 SGHAT and CDR2 FQDESV (reference sequence). The CDR3 length is 14 residues. CDR3 coding DNA: TGTGCCAGCAGCCGGGACAGGGGGGTTTCACCCCTCCACTTT. Its protein product is CASSRDRGVSPLHF.

This clone was observed once. This rearrangement joins TRBV7-6 to TRBJ1-1; D remains ambiguous. Germline V gives CDR1 SGHVS, CDR2 FNYEAQ. Deletions cut 11 bases from V and 1 base from J, with 11 bases between. The length of the CDR3 is 12 residues. The CDR3 coding sequence is TGTGCCCTATCAGGCGGGAACACTGAAGCTTTCTTT. As protein: CALSGGNTEAFF.

This clone was found once. The chain has TRBV20-1 and TRBJ2-3; D is uncertain. Trimming removed 5 bases at V and 4 bases at J, with 7 bases between. The CDR3 runs 11 residues. Germline V gives CDR1 DFQATT, CDR2 SNEGSKA (reference sequence). CDR3 in DNA: TGCAGTGCTCGGGCCGCAGATACGCAGTATTTT. This sequence encodes CSARAADTQYF.

The J gene is TRBJ2-7, the V gene TRBV11-2; perhaps TRBD1 as D (6 bases). The CDR3 spans 15 residues. V dropped 5 bases and J dropped 7 bases, with 21 bases sitting between them. Germline V gene sequence: CDR1 SGHAT, CDR2 FQNNGV. The CDR3 protein is CASSDVGAQWREQYF. In DNA form, the CDR3 reads TGTGCCAGCAGCGATGTGGGGGCCCAATGGCGTGAGCAGTACTTC.

This rearrangement joins TRBV27 to TRBJ2-7; perhaps TRBD1 as D (5 bases). Germline assignment: CDR1 MNHEY and CDR2 SMNVEV (reference sequence). The CDR3 loop spans 14 amino acids. The V end lost 0 bases, the J end lost 1 base, and 7 bases lay between the germline ends. CDR3 protein: CASSLSRGSYEQYF. In DNA, the CDR3 is TGTGCCAGCAGTTTATCAAGGGGATCCTACGAGCAGTACTTC.

V is TRBV6-5 and J is TRBJ2-7; TRBD2 aligns across 11 bases. Germline V gives CDR1 MNHEY, CDR2 SVGAGI. Trimming removed 0 bases from V and 4 bases from J; junction bases left unmatched: 5. The CDR3 is made up of 16 amino acids. CDR3 region: CASSYSTGLAAYEQYF. The CDR3 coding sequence is TGTGCCAGCAGTTACTCAACGGGACTAGCGGCTTACGAGCAGTACTTC.

This clone was recorded only once. For the CDR3, the DNA is TGTGCCAGCAGTTTATATGGGGACGGCACTGAAGCTTTCTTT. Translated: CASSLYGDGTEAFF. The V and J genes are TRBV27 and TRBJ1-1, with D maybe TRBD1 (5 bases). The CDR3 is made up of 14 amino acids. Trimming took off 1 base at V and 4 bases at J, with 10 bases between the two ends. Germline V gene data show CDR1 as MNHEY and CDR2 as SMNVEV (reference sequence).

Points on this clone: A junction end diverges from the germline sequence, so it may reflect a read error. The rearrangement joins TRBV7-8 to TRBJ2-2; 10 nucleotides line up with TRBD1. This CDR3 region has 16 residues. CDR1 is SGHVS and CDR2 is FQNEAQ in the germline V gene. This chain's CDR3 is CASSHRTGGNSGELFF. CDR3 DNA: TGTGCCAGCAGCCATCGGACAGGGGGAAACAGCGGGGAGCTGTTTTTT. The entire variable domain, with the rest obtained from reference TRBV7-8 and TRBJ2-2, is as follows: GAGVSQSPRYKVAKRGQDVALRCDPISGHVSLFWYQQALGQGPEFLTYFQNEAQLDKSGLPSDRFFAERPEGSVSTLKIQRTQQEDSAVYLCASSHRTGGNSGELFFGEGSRLTVL.

J is TRBJ2-3 and V is TRBV15; D not resolved. The CDR3 extends over 16 amino acids. V gave up 1 base and J gave up 4 bases, with 15 bases separating them. The germline V gene has CDR1 LNHNV and CDR2 YYDKDF (reference sequence). CDR3 sequence (DNA): TGTGCCACCAGCAGAGGTTTAGGGTCGGTGGCAGATACGCAGTATTTT. Its protein product is CATSRGLGSVADTQYF.

This chain connects TRBV27 to TRBJ2-3; the D is unclear. V was shortened by 6 bases and J by 0 bases, with 13 bases between the two germline ends. The CDR3 totals 15 residues. The V gene's germline CDR1 is MNHEY and CDR2 SMNVEV (reference sequence). For the CDR3, the DNA is TGTGCCAGCAGCCTTACAGTAACTAGCACAGATACGCAGTATTTT. This translates into CASSLTVTSTDTQYF.

The chain carries TRBV5-4 and TRBJ2-7; D unresolved. Trimming took off 2 bases at V and 4 bases at J, with 7 bases between the two ends. CDR3 length: 12 residues. Looked up from germline, CDR1 is SGHNT and CDR2 is YYREEE (reference sequence). The CDR3 protein is CASSFHTYEQYF. CDR3 nucleotides: TGTGCCAGCAGCTTCCACACTTACGAGCAGTACTTC.

The V call is TRBV5-8, the J call TRBJ1-1, with D unresolved. CDR1 is SGHTS, CDR2 YDEGEE, per germline. This CDR3 is built from 14 residues. Between the trimmed V and J ends, which lost 7 bases and 5 bases, there was a span of 18 bases. The CDR3 bases are TGTGCCAGCGGTCCGAAAGGTTTCGGGACTGAAGCTTTCTTT. This encodes CASGPKGFGTEAFF.

V and J are TRBV11-2 and TRBJ2-5, with TRBD2 matching 12 bases. This CDR3 is built from 15 residues. The V gene's germline CDR1 is SGHAT and CDR2 FQNNGV. The V segment lost 6 bases and the J segment 5 bases; nucleotides outside the gene matches: 7. CDR3: CASRNLAGGLETQYF. The DNA for the CDR3 is TGTGCCAGCAGAAACCTAGCGGGAGGGCTGGAGACCCAGTACTTC.

V and J are TRBV5-4 and TRBJ2-7; maybe TRBD2 (6 bases). Trimming took off 2 bases at V and 3 bases at J, with 18 bases between the two ends. Germline CDR1 SGHNT, CDR2 YYREEE (reference sequence). The CDR3 extends over 16 amino acids. The CDR3 reads CASSFGRQGGGYEQYF. The DNA of the CDR3 is TGTGCCAGCAGCTTTGGCCGGCAGGGAGGAGGCTACGAGCAGTACTTC.

This clone is categorized as large. This chain joins TRBV5-5 and TRBJ2-1; 12 bases align to TRBD2. Trimming took 1 base from V and 3 from J; bases not matched to a gene: 8. The CDR3 is made up of 18 amino acids. The germline gives CDR1 SGHKS, CDR2 YYEKEE (reference sequence). The CDR3 region has the DNA TGTGCCAGCAGCTTGACTAGCGGGAGGCCCTCGATCTACAATGAGCAGTTCTTC. Encoded protein: CASSLTSGRPSIYNEQFF. Looking up the rest from reference TRBV5-5 and TRBJ2-1 gives the full variable domain: DAGVTQSPTHLIKTRGQQVTLRCSPISGHKSVSWYQQVLGQGPQFIFQYYEKEERGRGNFPDRFSARQFPNYSSELNVNALLLGDSALYLCASSLTSGRPSIYNEQFFGPGTRLTVL.

The chain couples TRBV14 to TRBJ2-4; D is perhaps TRBD1 (7 bases). Trimming shortened V by 4 bases and J by 14 bases, and 24 bases separated the two germline ends. CDR1 SGHDN and CDR2 FVKESK come from the germline V gene. There are 15 residues in the CDR3. The CDR3 is CASSPDDPSTGRKYF. The CDR3, as DNA: TGTGCCAGCAGCCCAGACGACCCCTCGACAGGGAGGAAGTACTTC.

The DNA for the CDR3 is TGTGCCAGCAGTTACTCGTCGGGAGCGGGCACAGATACGCAGTATTTT. Translated: CASSYSSGAGTDTQYF. This chain joins TRBV6-6 and TRBJ2-3, with D possibly TRBD2 on 6 matching bases. Germline V gene sequence: CDR1 MNHNY, CDR2 SVGAGI (reference sequence). The CDR3 is made up of 16 amino acids. V lost 0 bases to trimming and J lost 1 base, with 11 bases between them.